These 13 T cell receptor beta chains were sequenced from one sample in a study of blood T cell repertoires in COVID-19. The protocol was immunoSEQ multiplex PCR, while the TCRdb copy is restricted to in-frame clones and leaves out a portion. The sample lists approximately 430,000 clones, about nine tenths occurring once. The sample taken for sequencing was peripheral blood. The receptors were gathered from a young woman with active or convalescent COVID-19.

This clone was seen just once. V and J are TRBV6-2 or TRBV6-3 and TRBJ2-1; 10 bases line up with TRBD2. Germline-derived CDR1 and CDR2 are MNHEY and SVGEGT. V trimming: 2 bases; J trimming: 6 bases; junction bases outside the gene matches: 7. The CDR3 is 16 amino acids. The CDR3 DNA follows: TGTGCCAGCAGTTACCTCGCTAGCGGGAGTCTCAATGAGCAGTTCTTC. Residues: CASSYLASGSLNEQFF.

The CDR3 region is CASSLGQVAGSPLHF. Here the CDR3 DNA reads TGCGCCAGCAGCTTGGGACAGGTTGCGGGTTCACCCCTCCACTTT. This chain connects TRBV5-1 to TRBJ1-6, with D perhaps TRBD1 (6 bases). V was clipped by 0 bases and J by 9 bases, with 13 bases between them. The germline gives CDR1 SGHRS, CDR2 YFSETQ. CDR3 length: 15 amino acids.

The rearrangement joins TRBV6-6 to TRBJ1-5; 7 positions agree with TRBD1. This CDR3 spans 15 amino acids. The germline V gene encodes CDR1 MNHNY and CDR2 SVGAGI (reference sequence). Trimming at V came to 6 bases and at J to 2 bases, leaving 7 bases not matched to a gene. DNA for the CDR3: TGTGCCAGCAGCTCGAGACAGGGAGGCAATCAGCCCCAGCATTTT. Translation: CASSSRQGGNQPQHF.

The chain carries TRBV5-1 and TRBJ1-5, with D possibly being TRBD1 (5 bases). In germline, CDR1 is SGHRS, CDR2 YFSETQ. The V end lost 0 bases, the J end lost 6 bases, and 10 bases lay between the germline ends. This CDR3 contains 14 residues. CDR3 DNA sequence: TGCGCCAGCAGCTTGGATTCGGGGGGTCAGCCCCAGCATTTT. It yields the protein CASSLDSGGQPQHF. Based on the CDR3 plus reference TRBV5-1 and TRBJ1-5, the full variable domain is KAGVTQTPRYLIKTRGQQVTLSCSPISGHRSVSWYQQTPGQGLQFLFEYFSETQRNKGNFPGRFSGRQFSNSRSEMNVSTLELGDSALYLCASSLDSGGQPQHFGDGTRLSIL.

The CDR3 protein is CASSDLTGDGDTQYF. CDR3 nucleotides: TGTGCCAGTAGTGACCTGACAGGGGATGGAGATACGCAGTATTTT. The rearrangement joins TRBV19 to TRBJ2-3; 8 nucleotides match TRBD1. The germline V gene has CDR1 LNHDA and CDR2 SQIVND (reference sequence). CDR3 size: 15 residues. V gave up 5 bases and J gave up 5 bases; unmatched junction bases: 9.

The V and J genes are TRBV7-2 and TRBJ1-2; TRBD1 might be the D (5 bases). Trimming cost V 5 bases and J 5 bases, with 12 bases left between them. There are 13 residues in the CDR3. Germline CDR1 reads SGHTA; CDR2 reads FQGNSA. In DNA form, the CDR3 reads TGTGCCAGCAGCCGCGGGGGAGGGTATGGCTACACCTTC. Translation gives CASSRGGGYGYTF.

The J gene is TRBJ2-3, the V gene TRBV5-6; tentative D call: TRBD1 (6 bases). Germline loops: CDR1 SGHDT, CDR2 YYEEEE. The germline V and J ends were trimmed by 0 bases and 3 bases, with 14 bases remaining between them. The CDR3 length is 16 residues. The CDR3 region is CASSLASGAITDTQYF. The CDR3 coding sequence is TGTGCCAGCAGCTTGGCGTCAGGGGCTATAACAGATACGCAGTATTTT.

The chain links TRBV9 to TRBJ1-1, with TRBD1 as a possible D gene (5 bases). The CDR3 is made up of 13 amino acids. Per the germline V gene, CDR1 is SGDLS and CDR2 is YYNGEE. V gave up 0 bases and J gave up 5 bases, with 8 bases separating them. As DNA, the CDR3 is TGTGCCAGCAGCGTAGGGGGCCGGACTGAAGCTTTCTTT. Amino acid sequence: CASSVGGRTEAFF.

The chain joins TRBV5-4 to TRBJ2-1; 8 bases fit TRBD2. J was trimmed by 0 bases and V by 3 bases; bases with no gene match: 5. The CDR3 consists of 16 residues. CDR1 and CDR2 (germline): SGHNT, YYREEE (reference sequence). This CDR3 reads CASSSLADSSYNEQFF. CDR3 DNA sequence: TGTGCCAGCAGCTCACTAGCGGACAGCTCCTACAATGAGCAGTTCTTC.

The chain couples TRBV5-1 to TRBJ2-3; the D gene is possibly TRBD1 (6 bases). Trimming shortened V by 5 bases and J by 3 bases, and 10 bases separated the two germline ends. This CDR3 is built from 13 residues. Germline V gene data show CDR1 as SGHRS and CDR2 as YFSETQ. DNA of the CDR3: TGCGCCAGCAGTGAAGGACAGACAGATACGCAGTATTTT. It specifies CASSEGQTDTQYF.

This clone turned up a few times. V gene TRBV29-1 combines with J gene TRBJ1-1; no reliable D call. Deletions cut 1 base from V and 4 bases from J, with 13 bases between. Germline V gives CDR1 SQVTM, CDR2 ANQGSEA. The CDR3 consists of 14 residues. CDR3 sequence: CSVEGRLQSTEAFF. As DNA, the CDR3 is TGCAGCGTTGAAGGTCGGTTACAGTCCACTGAAGCTTTCTTT. The whole variable domain, remainder taken from reference TRBV29-1 and TRBJ1-1, is SAVISQKPSRDICQRGTSLTIQCQVDSQVTMMFWYRQQPGQSLTLIATANQGSEATYESGFVIDKFPISRPNLTFSTLTVSNMSPEDSSIYLCSVEGRLQSTEAFFGQGTRLTVV.

This chain links TRBV19 with TRBJ1-2, with TRBD1 matching 8 bases. The V gene end was trimmed by 0 bases and the J gene end by 4 bases; junction bases not matched to a gene: 4. CDR3 length: 15 amino acids. Germline assignment: CDR1 LNHDA and CDR2 SQIVND (reference sequence). Here the CDR3 reads CASSIEPDRAYGYTF. CDR3 nucleotide sequence: TGTGCCAGTAGTATAGAACCGGACAGGGCCTATGGCTACACCTTC.

In DNA form, the CDR3 reads TGTGCCAGCAGCCCGGGACAGGGGTCGGGAACTGAAGCTTTCTTT. Translating it yields CASSPGQGSGTEAFF. This rearrangement joins TRBV11-3 to TRBJ1-1; 10 bases are shared with TRBD1. From germline, CDR1 is SGHNT and CDR2 YENEEA. J lost 5 bases, V lost 5 bases, and 8 bases had no gene match. CDR3 size: 15 residues.